The clone carrying this TCR beta chain is medium-sized in the sample. Its target is not known. This specimen belongs to a study of spatial heterogeneity in lung cancer. Time point indicated: sample taken at primary tumor resection. Study conclusions and caveats: Counts that tracked tumor mutation counts were those of expanded intratumoral alpha and beta TCRs.

The CDR3 length is 15 residues. Germline V lookup: CDR1 SGHTA, CDR2 FQGNSA. V trimming: 0 bases; J trimming: 7 bases; junction bases outside the gene matches: 5. MiXCR, applied by TCRdb to the 5' RACE reads, yields one record per CDR3 protein. The top ten clones hold roughly 13% of a sample with about 1,500 distinct CDR3 sequences, about 14% of them seen once. This sequence joins TRBV7-2 and TRBJ2-1; 8 nucleotides match TRBD2. The sequence came from a male donor with early-stage non-small cell lung cancer. This specimen consisted of lung tumor tissue, obtained at surgery. The DNA for the CDR3 is TGTGCCAGCAGCTTAGCAGCGGGGGCAGGGAATGAGCAGTTCTTC. Translated, it gives CASSLAAGAGNEQFF.